These 20 T cell receptor beta chains were all obtained from the same sample, sequenced in a study of spatial heterogeneity in lung cancer (dated by TCRdb to about 2019). The paper as a whole reports these results and caveats: The number of expanded intratumoral alpha and beta TCRs correlated with the tumor nonsynonymous mutation count.

No antigen has been identified for these receptors. This sample's time point label indicates: sample taken at primary tumor resection. Libraries were constructed by 5' RACE. Sequencing was performed on a NextSeq 500. TCRdb cleaned the public reads at Q25 with fastp, built clones with MiXCR and kept in-frame beta chains. Each record represents a unique CDR3 protein, reported with the most common genes and DNA among its rows. In this sample the table shows 4,500 to 7,000 distinct CDR3 sequences, roughly 4.9% of which occur a single time. More than 20% of the sample rests with the top ten. Source: lung tumor tissue, taken at surgery. These receptors were taken from a male donor with early-stage non-small cell lung cancer.

This clonotype was seen many times. The V call is TRBV20-1, the J call TRBJ2-2; TRBD1 aligns across 10 bases. With 6 bases clipped from V and 6 bases from J, the junction kept 10 bases outside the gene matches. The CDR3 spans 15 residues. Per germline, CDR1 DFQATT and CDR2 SNEGSKA (reference sequence). CDR3 DNA sequence: TGCAGTGCGACTCCTCGGGACAGGGGCGCCGGGGAGCTGTTTTTT. Protein product: CSATPRDRGAGELFF.

This clonotype was seen at least ten times. The chain employs TRBV6-1 and TRBJ1-6; D is uncertain. The V end was cut by 6 bases, the J end by 0 bases, with 18 bases between. The germline CDR1 and CDR2 sequences are MNHNS and SASEGT. CDR3 length: 18 amino acids. The CDR3 spells CASSLAPPSSSYNSPLHF. CDR3 coding DNA: TGTGCCAGCAGCCTAGCCCCCCCCTCAAGCTCCTATAATTCACCCCTCCACTTT.

This clonotype has a count of ten or more. J is TRBJ1-1 and V is TRBV7-3; tentative D call: TRBD1 (6 bases). Germline V gives CDR1 SGHTA, CDR2 FQGTGA. This CDR3 is built from 13 residues. The V end lost 2 bases, the J end lost 5 bases, and 9 bases lay between the germline ends. CDR3 nucleotides: TGTGCCAGCAGCTTACAGGGGCGGACTGAAGCTTTCTTT. This translates into CASSLQGRTEAFF.

This clonotype was observed at least ten times. The gene calls are TRBV5-1 and TRBJ2-2; D assignment may be TRBD1 or TRBD2 (5 bases each). CDR1 and CDR2 (germline): SGHRS, YFSETQ. The CDR3 loop spans 15 amino acids. The V and J ends lost 4 bases and 7 bases respectively, with 17 bases between them. The CDR3 loop is CASSPIEGRGGELFF. The CDR3, as DNA: TGCGCCAGCAGCCCCATTGAGGGGAGAGGCGGGGAGCTGTTTTTT.

This clonotype is medium-sized (0.01 to 0.1%) by share. This chain links TRBV7-2 with TRBJ1-2; weak D call: TRBD1 (5 bases). Germline CDR1 SGHTA, CDR2 FQGNSA. The V end was cut by 3 bases, the J end by 4 bases, with 9 bases between. This CDR3 region has 13 residues. The CDR3 DNA follows: TGTGCCAGCAGCTTGGGGGGATTCTATGGCTACACCTTC. It yields the protein CASSLGGFYGYTF.

This clonotype has ten or more counts. The J gene is TRBJ1-1, the V gene TRBV3-1; D perhaps matches TRBD1 (5 bases). This CDR3 contains 14 residues. Germline V lookup: CDR1 LGHDT, CDR2 YNNKEL (reference sequence). Trimming took off 3 bases at V and 1 base at J, with 9 bases between the two ends. The CDR3 is CASSHLGGNTEAFF. For the CDR3, the DNA is TGTGCCAGCAGCCACTTGGGGGGGAACACTGAAGCTTTCTTT.

In its sample, this clonotype was seen many times. The chain joins TRBV20-1 to TRBJ2-5; TRBD1 agrees at 7 bases. The CDR3 totals 14 residues. Losses at the gene ends were 7 bases for V and 2 bases for J; bases not matched to a gene: 10. CDR1 is DFQATT and CDR2 is SNEGSKA in the germline V gene (reference sequence). CDR3: CSVEFRDRQETQYF. The CDR3 DNA reads as TGCAGTGTCGAGTTCCGGGACAGACAAGAGACCCAGTACTTC.

This clonotype is labeled as medium-sized. The CDR3: CAISERTGNYGYTF. CDR3 sequence (DNA): TGTGCCATCAGTGAGCGGACAGGGAATTATGGCTACACCTTC. V and J are TRBV10-3 and TRBJ1-2, with 8 nucleotides matching TRBD1. V was clipped by 2 bases and J by 5 bases; unmatched bases: 4. The CDR3 length is 14 residues. Germline V gene data show CDR1 as ENHRY and CDR2 as SYGVKD.

This clonotype is classed as medium-sized (0.01 to 0.1%). The V call is TRBV5-1, the J call TRBJ1-2; D is uncertain. Germline V gene sequence: CDR1 SGHRS, CDR2 YFSETQ. This CDR3 spans 14 amino acids. V lost 0 bases and J 0 bases, leaving 6 bases between the germline ends. CDR3 region: CASSLDGSNYGYTF. In DNA form, the CDR3 reads TGCGCCAGCAGCTTGGACGGTTCTAACTATGGCTACACCTTC.

This clonotype was detected many times. This chain uses TRBV19 with TRBJ2-4, with 7 bases identical to TRBD1. The V segment lost 2 bases and the J segment 8 bases; nucleotides outside the gene matches: 12. The CDR3 runs 16 residues. Looked up from germline, CDR1 is LNHDA and CDR2 is SQIVND (reference sequence). The CDR3 DNA sequence: TGTGCCAGTAGTATATTCTCTCCTGGACAGGTGGACATTCAGTACTTC. Protein sequence: CASSIFSPGQVDIQYF.

This clonotype is labeled large. V usage is TRBV5-1 and J usage is TRBJ2-3; weak D call: TRBD2 (5 bases). Per germline, CDR1 SGHRS and CDR2 YFSETQ. V was shortened by 4 bases and J by 5 bases, with 8 bases between the two germline ends. The CDR3 covers 12 residues. Written as DNA, the CDR3 is TGCGCCAGCAGCCGAGAGGGAGATACGCAGTATTTT. Translating gives CASSREGDTQYF.

This clonotype has only one observation. This chain links TRBV10-1 with TRBJ1-5, with a possible D match to TRBD1 (5 bases). This CDR3 contains 18 residues. V lost 2 bases, J lost 2 bases, and 19 bases lay in between. From germline, CDR1 is WNHNN and CDR2 SYGVQD (reference sequence). CDR3 sequence reads: CASSEGPPGEGGNQPQHF. CDR3 bases: TGCGCCAGCAGTGAGGGACCGCCCGGGGAAGGGGGCAATCAGCCCCAGCATTTT.

This clonotype has at least ten counts. This chain uses TRBV10-2 with TRBJ2-2; tentative D call: TRBD2 (5 bases). The CDR3 runs to 14 residues. Germline CDR1 is WSHSY and CDR2 is SAAADI. V lost 4 bases to trimming and J lost 7 bases, with 13 bases between them. The CDR3 bases are TGCGCCAGCAGTGCGGCAACGGGAATCGGGGAGCTGTTTTTT. Protein: CASSAATGIGELFF.

In its sample, this clonotype ranks as medium-sized (0.01 to 0.1%). The CDR3 coding sequence is TGTGCCAGCAGTTACGTGCAGGGAGCCTACGAGCAGTACTTC. Translated, it gives CASSYVQGAYEQYF. The chain uses TRBV6-5 and TRBJ2-7, with D perhaps TRBD1 or TRBD2 (5 bases each). Germline CDR1 is MNHEY and CDR2 is SVGAGI. The V and J ends lost 2 bases and 2 bases respectively, with 10 bases between them. This CDR3 spans 14 amino acids.

The rearrangement uses TRBV10-3 and TRBJ2-5, with 9 positions matching TRBD1. The CDR3 consists of 13 residues. Germline CDR1 and CDR2: ENHRY and SYGVKD. The J segment lost 5 bases and the V segment lost 4 bases, leaving 2 bases of the junction unmatched. The CDR3, as DNA: TGTGCCATCAGTGGAGGACAGGGGGAGACCCAGTACTTC. This translates into CAISGGQGETQYF.

This clonotype is classed as large. This sequence joins TRBV20-1 and TRBJ2-7; 8 bases are shared with TRBD1. Per germline, CDR1 DFQATT and CDR2 SNEGSKA (reference sequence). J was trimmed by 4 bases and V by 3 bases; bases with no gene match: 11. The CDR3 totals 15 residues. Here the CDR3 DNA reads TGCAGTGCTAGTACCCAGGGGGCTCGTTGGTACGAGCAGTACTTC. Its translation: CSASTQGARWYEQYF.

Ten or more counts support this clonotype. The chain links TRBV29-1 to TRBJ1-4; 7 nucleotides line up with TRBD1. V shed 0 bases and J 4 bases; nucleotides not matched to a gene: 8. From germline, CDR1 is SQVTM and CDR2 ANQGSEA. The CDR3 extends over 16 amino acids. The chain's CDR3 is CSVEDRDSRFNEKLFF. CDR3 DNA: TGCAGCGTTGAAGATCGGGACAGTCGATTTAATGAAAAACTGTTTTTT.

Many counts were recorded for this clonotype. CDR3 nucleotide sequence: TGTGCCAGCAGCGTACAAGGAACGACTTACGAGCAGTACTTC. Translated: CASSVQGTTYEQYF. The V gene is TRBV9, the J gene TRBJ2-7; D is unresolved. Trimming stripped 1 base from V and 4 bases from J, with 12 bases between. There are 14 residues in the CDR3. Germline V gene lookup returns CDR1 SGDLS and CDR2 YYNGEE.

Judged by abundance, this clonotype is medium-sized. The V gene is TRBV6-6, the J gene TRBJ1-3; tentative D call: TRBD1 (6 bases). V gave up 2 bases and J gave up 1 base, with 12 bases separating them. Germline-derived CDR1 and CDR2 are MNHNY and SVGAGI (reference sequence). This CDR3 has 16 amino acids. In nucleotides, the CDR3 is TGTGCCAGCAGTTACCGACTAGGGACATCTGGAAACACCATATATTTT. Amino acid sequence: CASSYRLGTSGNTIYF.

This clonotype was counted a few times. The rearrangement joins TRBV5-1 to TRBJ2-5; 11 positions agree with TRBD2. CDR1 is SGHRS and CDR2 is YFSETQ in the germline V gene. The CDR3 spans 15 residues. Unmatched junction bases numbered 6, after V lost 4 bases and J lost 4 bases. The CDR3 spells CASSPGLAAGETQYF. CDR3 DNA sequence: TGCGCCAGCAGCCCGGGACTAGCGGCTGGAGAGACCCAGTACTTC.